These T cell receptor beta chains were read from a single sample in a study of cytomegalovirus exposure and HLA in healthy donors. Clones were read by immunoSEQ multiplex PCR, and TCRdb kept only the in-frame ones, dropping some. The sample contains 150,000 to 200,000 clones, about 76% of which appear only once. The source material was PBMCs. These receptors all stem from a woman between 50 and 59 years old in good health and CMV-seronegative. The CDR3 runs from the conserved cysteine through the conserved F or W. Fields, in order: D gene, J gene, V gene, clone size, CDR3 protein, CDR3 DNA. A D gene is named only where the DNA matches it firmly. Size values are once, few and many counts, or a class for expanded clones, and some rows have none.

>NA|TRBJ2-7|TRBV7-9|NA
CASSRSPGQTSYEQYF
TGTGCCAGCAGCCGATCCCCAGGACAGACTTCCTACGAGCAGTACTTC
>NA|TRBJ1-1|TRBV5-6|few
CASSLILNTEAFF
TGTGCCAGCAGCTTGATTTTAAACACTGAAGCTTTCTTT
>NA|TRBJ1-3|TRBV29-1|NA
CSVDRRDSGNTIYF
TGCAGCGTTGATCGGCGGGACTCTGGAAACACCATATATTTT
>TRBD1|TRBJ1-4|TRBV19|NA
CASKDRSGTNEKLFF
TGTGCCAGCAAGGACAGGTCGGGAACTAATGAAAAACTGTTTTTT
>TRBD2|TRBJ2-1|TRBV9|NA
CASSVAGLEFNEQFF
TGTGCCAGCAGCGTAGCGGGACTAGAATTCAATGAGCAGTTCTTC
>TRBD1|TRBJ1-2|TRBV6-1|NA
CASNLGTVDYGYTF
TGTGCCAGCAACCTTGGGACAGTAGACTATGGCTACACCTTC
>TRBD1|TRBJ1-4|TRBV19|NA
CASSPLQGAREKLFF
TGTGCCAGTAGTCCTCTACAGGGGGCAAGGGAAAAACTGTTTTTT
>NA|TRBJ1-2|TRBV29-1|NA
CSVQGAYPLDNTF
TGCAGCGTACAGGGAGCCTACCCACTAGACAACACCTTC
>NA|TRBJ2-2|TRBV7-9|NA
CASSLPQGSGELFF
TGTGCCAGCAGCTTACCCCAGGGGTCCGGGGAGCTGTTTTTT
>TRBD1|TRBJ1-1|TRBV28|NA
CASILWTGRTEAFF
TGTGCCAGCATCCTCTGGACAGGGAGGACTGAAGCTTTCTTT
>NA|TRBJ2-7|TRBV28|NA
CASSFSPGRYEQYF
TGTGCCAGCAGTTTTTCGCCAGGGCGCTACGAGCAGTACTTC
>NA|TRBJ2-3|TRBV28|NA
CASSLQGGTDTQYF
TGTGCCAGCAGTTTACAGGGCGGCACAGATACGCAGTATTTT
>NA|TRBJ1-5|TRBV10-3|NA
CAISEGGSRFRPQHF
TGTGCCATCAGTGAAGGCGGATCGAGGTTTCGGCCCCAGCATTTT
>TRBD2|TRBJ2-7|TRBV7-2|NA
CASSLSGGPPYEQYF
TGTGCCAGCAGCCTCAGCGGGGGGCCGCCCTACGAGCAGTACTTC
>TRBD1|TRBJ1-2|TRBV4-3|NA
CASSQDRGAGGEGEYGYTF
TGCGCCAGCAGCCAAGATCGCGGGGCAGGGGGCGAAGGGGAGTATGGCTACACCTTC
>TRBD2|TRBJ2-3|TRBV10-3|NA
CAAGLAGSDTQYF
TGTGCCGCCGGACTAGCTGGTTCAGATACGCAGTATTTT
>TRBD1|TRBJ1-3|TRBV7-8|NA
CASSLMGDRVFGNTIYF
TGTGCCAGCAGCTTAATGGGAGACAGGGTGTTTGGAAACACCATATATTTT
>NA|TRBJ1-1|TRBV25-1|NA
CASLGRTDWDTEAFF
TGTGCCAGCCTAGGGAGGACTGACTGGGACACTGAAGCTTTCTTT
>TRBD2|TRBJ2-7|TRBV9|NA
CASSTRLAGDEQYF
TGTGCCAGCAGCACTCGACTAGCGGGAGACGAGCAGTACTTC
>NA|TRBJ2-2|TRBV4-3|NA
CASSPGYLDGELFF
TGCGCCAGCAGCCCGGGTTACCTCGACGGGGAGCTGTTTTTT
>NA|TRBJ2-7|TRBV27|NA
CASSSPTSRPGDEQYF
TGTGCCAGCAGTTCTCCGACTAGTCGGCCGGGGGACGAGCAGTACTTC
>TRBD1|TRBJ1-3|TRBV5-1|NA
CASSLDRVAGNTIYF
TGCGCCAGCAGCCTGGACAGGGTGGCTGGAAACACCATATATTTT
>NA|TRBJ2-1|TRBV7-2|NA
CASSLLSVRMDEQFF
TGTGCCAGCAGCTTATTGAGTGTGAGGATGGATGAGCAGTTCTTC